A single T cell receptor beta chain is shown here with its context. Its antigen is currently unknown. This sample is drawn from a study of cytomegalovirus exposure and HLA in healthy donors. Study-wide findings and caveats: There were reportedly fewer N-insertions in an Asian-associated ancestry cluster than the roughly 670-donor mean, in a later analysis.

This CDR3 spans 14 amino acids. V lost 3 bases and J 0 bases, leaving 7 bases between the germline ends. From germline, CDR1 is SGHDT and CDR2 YYEEEE. PCR employed 60 Vbeta and 13 Jbeta primers. Data came from immunoSEQ multiplex PCR; TCRdb stores just in-frame clones and leaves some out. There are approximately 92,000 clones in the sample; roughly 71% occur only once, and roughly 2.7% lies in the top ten. This TCR was sampled from a man aged 45-65 years in good health and CMV-seronegative. The sequencing input was PBMCs. The genes are TRBV5-6 and TRBJ1-5; D gene uncertain. The CDR3 loop reads CASSSLDSNQPQHF. CDR3 in DNA: TGTGCCAGCAGCTCTTTAGATAGCAATCAGCCCCAGCATTTT.